This is a list of T cell receptor beta chains from one sample in a study of blood T cell repertoires in COVID-19. Clones were read by immunoSEQ multiplex PCR, and TCRdb kept only the in-frame ones, dropping some. Counted here are about 87,000 clones, about four fifths occurring once; the ten biggest clones make up less than 2.5%. The sequenced sample was peripheral blood. The receptors derive from a woman aged 70-85 years with acute or convalescent COVID-19. The CDR3 runs from the conserved cysteine through the conserved F or W. A D gene is named only where the DNA matches it firmly. Clone size appears in some rows only: once, few, many, or a class for an expanded clone.

>TRBJ1-1|TRBV6-5|TRBD1|NA
TGTGCCAGCAGTCCGACAGGGATGATTGGTACTGAAGCTTTCTTT
CASSPTGMIGTEAFF
>TRBJ2-7|TRBV5-1|NA|NA
TGCGCCACGCGTCGGGACACAATCTCCTACGAGCAGTACTTC
CATRRDTISYEQYF
>TRBJ2-2|TRBV4-1|TRBD1|NA
TGCGCCAGCAGCCAAGAGGACAGGGACACCGGGGAGCTGTTTTTT
CASSQEDRDTGELFF
>TRBJ2-5|TRBV5-1|TRBD1|once
TGCGCCAGCAGCGGAGACGGACAGGGTGGTGAGACCCAGTACTTC
CASSGDGQGGETQYF
>TRBJ1-1|TRBV10-3|NA|NA
TGTGCCATCACCGAGGGGGGGTCCATGAACACTGAAGCTTTCTTT
CAITEGGSMNTEAFF
>TRBJ1-2|TRBV18|NA|NA
TGTGCCAGCTCACCGCTTCAGGGATGGGATGGCTACACCTTC
CASSPLQGWDGYTF
>TRBJ2-5|TRBV30|TRBD2|NA
TGTGCCTGGAGTGTAAAAGCTAGCGGGGGGCTGGAGACCCAGTACTTC
CAWSVKASGGLETQYF
>TRBJ1-1|TRBV12-5|NA|NA
TGTGCTAGTGGTTTGGACAGGTTTCCGAACACTGAAGCTTTCTTT
CASGLDRFPNTEAFF
>TRBJ1-2|TRBV19|NA|NA
TGTGCCACCTCCAGTAGGGGCGGGAATGGCTACACCTTC
CATSSRGGNGYTF
>TRBJ2-3|TRBV5-8|NA|NA
TGTGCCAGCAGCTCCTTGTCGGATTTCAGCGCAGATACGCAGTATTTT
CASSSLSDFSADTQYF
>TRBJ1-5|TRBV18|NA|NA
TGTGCCAGCTCACCAAACATCGATCAGCCCCAGCATTTT
CASSPNIDQPQHF
>TRBJ2-6|TRBV11-2|NA|once
TGTGCCAGCAGCGCGGTAAGGGCCAACGTCCTGACTTTC
CASSAVRANVLTF
>TRBJ2-5|TRBV18|NA|NA
TGTGCCAGCTCACCCTTACAAGAGACCCAGTACTTC
CASSPLQETQYF
>TRBJ1-5|TRBV28|NA|NA
TGTGCCAGCAGCCTCCCTGGGGGGGTCGGGCAGCCCCAGCATTTT
CASSLPGGVGQPQHF
>TRBJ1-5|TRBV5-1|NA|NA
TGCGCCAGCAGCATAACCGGACAGTCGGGTCAGCCCCAGCATTTT
CASSITGQSGQPQHF
>TRBJ1-6|TRBV7-8|NA|NA
TGTGCCAGCAGCCCCACCGGGGGGATAGGATCACCCCTCCACTTT
CASSPTGGIGSPLHF
>TRBJ1-3|TRBV30|TRBD1|NA
TGTGCCTGGAGGAGAGGGACAGGGCCTCGGACATCTGGAAACACCATATATTTT
CAWRRGTGPRTSGNTIYF
>TRBJ1-1|TRBV3-1/TRBV3-2|NA|NA
TGTGCCAGCAGCCTAGGGGGAAGTGAAGCTTTCTTT
CASSLGGSEAFF
>TRBJ2-5|TRBV7-9|NA|NA
TGTGCCAGCAGCGTCTATCGGGGAACTGGGGAGACCCAGTACTTC
CASSVYRGTGETQYF
>TRBJ2-1|TRBV19|TRBD1|NA
TGTGCCAGTAGTGCCTCGGGACAGGGCTACAATGAGCAGTTCTTC
CASSASGQGYNEQFF
>TRBJ1-2|TRBV6-5|NA|NA
TGTGCCAGCAGTTACTCGTCGGGACAAACTAACTATGGCTACACCTTC
CASSYSSGQTNYGYTF
>TRBJ2-1|TRBV7-2|TRBD2|NA
TGTGCCAGCAGCTTCCCGGGGAGGGGGCAGTTCTTC
CASSFPGRGQFF